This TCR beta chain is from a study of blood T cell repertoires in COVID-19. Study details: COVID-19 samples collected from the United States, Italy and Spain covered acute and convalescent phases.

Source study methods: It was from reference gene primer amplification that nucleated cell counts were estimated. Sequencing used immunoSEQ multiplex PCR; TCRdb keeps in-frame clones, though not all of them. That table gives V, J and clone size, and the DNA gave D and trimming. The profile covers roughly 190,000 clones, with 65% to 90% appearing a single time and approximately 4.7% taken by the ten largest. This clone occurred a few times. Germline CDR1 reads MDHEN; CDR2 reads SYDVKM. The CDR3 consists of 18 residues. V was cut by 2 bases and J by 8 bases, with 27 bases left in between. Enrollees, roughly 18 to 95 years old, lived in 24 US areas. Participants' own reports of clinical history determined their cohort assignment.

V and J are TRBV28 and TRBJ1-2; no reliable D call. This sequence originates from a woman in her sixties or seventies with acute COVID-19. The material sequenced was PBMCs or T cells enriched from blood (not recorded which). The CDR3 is CASSLEGGSRLSYGGYTF. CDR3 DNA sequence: TGTGCCAGCAGTTTAGAGGGCGGAAGCCGACTGTCCTACGGGGGCTACACCTTC.